The clone carrying this TCR beta chain has just a few counts. The sample originates from a study of human T cells and chemical hapten exposure. Whole-study context: Patients had diphenylcyclopropenone applied to the scalp weekly throughout the roughly 24-week study. Alopecia areata, totalis or universalis was found in mostly female patients.

The time point: patch test 1, 2 weeks after DPC sensitization. This sample's treatment: therapeutic diphenylcyclopropenone sensitization with weekly scalp DPC. J gave up 4 bases and V 6 bases, and 6 bases lay outside the gene matches. The CDR3 totals 14 residues. For the library, individual cDNA molecules each received unique molecular identifiers. One entry per CDR3 protein, called by TCRdb with MiXCR from the RACE reads. The sample records 100,000 or so distinct CDR3 sequences, under 12% being singletons. The sequenced sample was whole blood, obtained in connection with sensitization to the hapten diphenylcyclopropenone (DPC). This rearrangement joins TRBV12-3 or TRBV12-4 to TRBJ2-1, with 7 bases lining up with TRBD1. The sequence derives from a man aged 35-49 years with alopecia areata. Some clones in this sample may be carry-over from other donors' samples. The CDR3 DNA is TGTGCCAGCAGCCTAAGACAGGGATACAATGAGCAGTTCTTC. Its translation: CASSLRQGYNEQFF.